Listed below are T cell receptor beta chains from one sample, sequenced in a study of T cells in Graves' hyperthyroidism and ophthalmopathy. MiXCR, run by TCRdb on the multiplex PCR reads, gives a single entry per CDR3 protein. The table records approximately 330,000 distinct CDR3 sequences, 15% to 20% of them present only once. Material: blood. Receptors originate from a woman aged 50 to 65 with Graves' hyperthyroidism. The CDR3 runs from the conserved cysteine through the conserved F or W.

V,J,CDR3
TRBV20-1,TRBJ2-4,CSARARTSGTRGGAKNIQYF
TRBV3-1,TRBJ2-1,CASSQGWAGEQFF
TRBV30,TRBJ2-1,CAGGDSYYNEQFF
TRBV2,TRBJ2-7,CASSEGAGWYEQYF
TRBV6-1,TRBJ2-3,CASNGGRFTDTQYF
TRBV11-2,TRBJ2-1,CASSLVPEGMNNEQFF
TRBV2,TRBJ1-6,CASSEEGAYNSPLHF
TRBV5-1,TRBJ2-7,CASSLLDRGYYYEQYF
TRBV5-1,TRBJ2-1,CASSLGGTGYNEQFF
TRBV15,TRBJ2-3,CATSRDYSASSGERPSTDTQYF
TRBV7-9,TRBJ2-3,CASSGTSGGTDTQYF
TRBV5-1,TRBJ2-3,CASSSGTSARTDTQYF
TRBV5-1,TRBJ2-3,CASSPGQGYTDTQYF
TRBV7-9,TRBJ1-2,CASSIRQIDYGYTF
TRBV10-2,TRBJ2-3,CASSEQKWDTQYF
TRBV15,TRBJ1-4,CATRIDTTSEKLFF
TRBV5-5,TRBJ1-1,CASSRAGTANTEAFF
TRBV6-2/TRBV6-3,TRBJ1-6,CASSRSGEYSPLHF